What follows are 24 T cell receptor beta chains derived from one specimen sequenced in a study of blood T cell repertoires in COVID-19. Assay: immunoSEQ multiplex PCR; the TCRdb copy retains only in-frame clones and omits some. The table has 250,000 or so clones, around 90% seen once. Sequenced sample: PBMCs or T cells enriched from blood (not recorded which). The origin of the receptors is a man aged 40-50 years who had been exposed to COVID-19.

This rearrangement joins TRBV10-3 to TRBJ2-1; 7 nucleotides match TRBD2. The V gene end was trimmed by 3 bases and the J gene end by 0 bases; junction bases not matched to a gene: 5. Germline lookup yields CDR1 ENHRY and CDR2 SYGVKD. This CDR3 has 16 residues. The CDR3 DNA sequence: TGTGCCATCAGTGACTTGAGCGGGAACTCCTACAATGAGCAGTTCTTC. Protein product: CAISDLSGNSYNEQFF.

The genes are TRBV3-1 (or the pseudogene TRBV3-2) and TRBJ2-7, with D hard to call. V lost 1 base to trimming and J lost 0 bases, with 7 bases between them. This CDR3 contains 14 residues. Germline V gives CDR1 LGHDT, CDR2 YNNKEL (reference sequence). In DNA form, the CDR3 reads TGTGCCAGCAGCCAAGGGCTCCGCTCCTACGAGCAGTACTTC. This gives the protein CASSQGLRSYEQYF.

DNA of the CDR3: TGTGCCAGCAGCCCCGAAGAGTATTCACCCCTCCACTTT. Translated, it gives CASSPEEYSPLHF. This rearrangement joins TRBV6-4 to TRBJ1-6, with unresolved D. Germline V lookup: CDR1 MRHNA, CDR2 SNTAGT. The CDR3 sequence is 13 residues long. Trimming left V 6 bases short and J 8 bases short, with 11 bases between.

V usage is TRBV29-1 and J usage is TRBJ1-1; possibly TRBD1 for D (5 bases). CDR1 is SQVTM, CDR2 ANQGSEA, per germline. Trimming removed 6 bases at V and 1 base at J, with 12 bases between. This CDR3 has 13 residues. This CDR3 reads CSVQAGGNTEAFF. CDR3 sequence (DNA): TGCAGCGTCCAGGCGGGGGGGAACACTGAAGCTTTCTTT.

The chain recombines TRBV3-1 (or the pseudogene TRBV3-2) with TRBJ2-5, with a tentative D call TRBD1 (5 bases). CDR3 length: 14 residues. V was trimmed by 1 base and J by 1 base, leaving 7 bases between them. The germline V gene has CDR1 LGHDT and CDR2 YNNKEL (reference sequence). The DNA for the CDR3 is TGTGCCAGCAGCCAAGTCCAGGGCCAAGAGACCCAGTACTTC. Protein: CASSQVQGQETQYF.

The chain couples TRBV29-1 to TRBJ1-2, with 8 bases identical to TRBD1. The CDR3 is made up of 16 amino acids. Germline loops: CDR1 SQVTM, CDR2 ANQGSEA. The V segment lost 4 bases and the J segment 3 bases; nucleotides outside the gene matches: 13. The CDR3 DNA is TGCAGCGTTGGGGGGACAGGAAGTGTTGGTGACTATGGCTACACCTTC. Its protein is CSVGGTGSVGDYGYTF.

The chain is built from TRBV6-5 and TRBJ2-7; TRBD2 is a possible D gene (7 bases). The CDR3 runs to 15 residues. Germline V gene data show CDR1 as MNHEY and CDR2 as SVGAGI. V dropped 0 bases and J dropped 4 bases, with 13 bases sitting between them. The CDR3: CASSYSGGGRYEQYF. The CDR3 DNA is TGTGCCAGCAGTTACTCTGGGGGGGGGCGATACGAGCAGTACTTC.

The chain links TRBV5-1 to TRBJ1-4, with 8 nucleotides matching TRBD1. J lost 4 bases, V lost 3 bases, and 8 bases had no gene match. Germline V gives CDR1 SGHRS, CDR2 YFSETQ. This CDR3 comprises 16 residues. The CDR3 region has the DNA TGCGCCAGCAGCTGGGTCCAGGGGGCGATTAATGAAAAACTGTTTTTT. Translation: CASSWVQGAINEKLFF.

CDR3 residues: CASSSDTNSNQPQHF. The CDR3 coding sequence is TGTGCCAGCAGCTCTGATACAAATAGCAATCAGCCCCAGCATTTT. This chain joins TRBV7-2 and TRBJ1-5; D gene ambiguous. Germline values: CDR1 SGHTA, CDR2 FQGNSA. The CDR3 consists of 15 residues. V lost 4 bases, J lost 0 bases, and 10 bases lay in between.

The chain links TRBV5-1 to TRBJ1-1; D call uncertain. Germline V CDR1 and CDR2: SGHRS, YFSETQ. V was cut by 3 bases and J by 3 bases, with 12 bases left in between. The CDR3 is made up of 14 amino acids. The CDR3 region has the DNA TGCGCCAGCAGCTCCAGGCCGAGGGACACTGAAGCTTTCTTT. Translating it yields CASSSRPRDTEAFF.

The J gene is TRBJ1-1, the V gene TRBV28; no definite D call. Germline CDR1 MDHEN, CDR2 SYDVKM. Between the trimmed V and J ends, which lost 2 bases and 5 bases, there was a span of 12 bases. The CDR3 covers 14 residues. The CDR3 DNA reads TGTGCCAGCAGTTTACGAGGGCCGTGGACTGAAGCTTTCTTT. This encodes CASSLRGPWTEAFF.

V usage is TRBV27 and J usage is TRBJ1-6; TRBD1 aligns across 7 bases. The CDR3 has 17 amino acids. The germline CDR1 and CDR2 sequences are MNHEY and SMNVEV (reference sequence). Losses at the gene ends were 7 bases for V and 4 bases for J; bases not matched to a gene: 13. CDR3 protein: CASTELAGTAYNSPLHF. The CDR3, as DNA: TGTGCCAGCACTGAATTAGCAGGGACAGCATATAATTCACCCCTCCACTTT.

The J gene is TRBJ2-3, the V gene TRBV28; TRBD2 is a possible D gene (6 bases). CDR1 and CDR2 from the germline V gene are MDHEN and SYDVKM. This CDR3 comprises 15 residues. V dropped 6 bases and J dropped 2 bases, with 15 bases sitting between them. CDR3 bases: TGTGCCAGCAGGTTCGCGGGGATTAACACAGATACGCAGTATTTT. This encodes CASRFAGINTDTQYF.

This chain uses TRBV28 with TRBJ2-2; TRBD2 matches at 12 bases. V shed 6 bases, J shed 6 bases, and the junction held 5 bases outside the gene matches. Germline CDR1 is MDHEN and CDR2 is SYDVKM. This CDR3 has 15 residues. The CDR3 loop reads CASRATSGSAGELFF. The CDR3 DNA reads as TGTGCCAGCAGGGCGACTAGCGGGAGTGCCGGGGAGCTGTTTTTT. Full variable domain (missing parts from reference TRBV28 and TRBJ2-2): DVKVTQSSRYLVKRTGEKVFLECVQDMDHENMFWYRQDPGLGLRLIYFSYDVKMKEKGDIPEGYSVSREKKERFSLILESASTNQTSMYLCASRATSGSAGELFFGEGSRLTVL.

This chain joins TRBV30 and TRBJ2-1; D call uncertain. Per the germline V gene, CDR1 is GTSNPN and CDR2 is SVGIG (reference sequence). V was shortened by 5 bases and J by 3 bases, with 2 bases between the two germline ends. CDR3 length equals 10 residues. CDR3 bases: TGTGCCTGGCGCTACAATGAGCAGTTCTTC. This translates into CAWRYNEQFF.

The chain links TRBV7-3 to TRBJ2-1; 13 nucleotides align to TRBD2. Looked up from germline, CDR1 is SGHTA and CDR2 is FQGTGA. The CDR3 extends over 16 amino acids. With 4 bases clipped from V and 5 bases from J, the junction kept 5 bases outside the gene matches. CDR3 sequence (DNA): TGTGCCAGCAGCTCGGGACTAGCGGGAACCGACAATGAGCAGTTCTTC. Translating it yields CASSSGLAGTDNEQFF.

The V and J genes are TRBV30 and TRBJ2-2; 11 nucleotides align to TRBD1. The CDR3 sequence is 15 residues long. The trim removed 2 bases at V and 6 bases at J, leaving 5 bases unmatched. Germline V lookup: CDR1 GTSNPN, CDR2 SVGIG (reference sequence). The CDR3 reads CAWSWGQGVSGELFF. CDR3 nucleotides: TGTGCCTGGAGTTGGGGACAGGGGGTTTCCGGGGAGCTGTTTTTT. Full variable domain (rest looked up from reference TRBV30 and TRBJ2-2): SQTIHQWPATLVQPVGSPLSLECTVEGTSNPNLYWYRQAAGRGLQLLFYSVGIGQISSEVPQNLSASRPQDRQFILSSKKLLLSDSGFYLCAWSWGQGVSGELFFGEGSRLTVL.

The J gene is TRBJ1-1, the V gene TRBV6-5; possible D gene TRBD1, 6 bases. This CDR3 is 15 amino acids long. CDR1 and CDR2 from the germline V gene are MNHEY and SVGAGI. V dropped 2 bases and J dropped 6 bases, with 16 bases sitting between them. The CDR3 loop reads CASSYGGITGPEAFF. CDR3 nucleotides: TGTGCCAGCAGTTACGGGGGCATAACGGGCCCTGAAGCTTTCTTT.

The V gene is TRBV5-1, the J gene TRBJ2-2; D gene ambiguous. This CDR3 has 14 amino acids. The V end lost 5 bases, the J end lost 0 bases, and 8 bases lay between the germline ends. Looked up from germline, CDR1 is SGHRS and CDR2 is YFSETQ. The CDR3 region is CASSPDTNTGELFF. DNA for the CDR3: TGCGCCAGCAGTCCCGACACGAACACCGGGGAGCTGTTTTTT.

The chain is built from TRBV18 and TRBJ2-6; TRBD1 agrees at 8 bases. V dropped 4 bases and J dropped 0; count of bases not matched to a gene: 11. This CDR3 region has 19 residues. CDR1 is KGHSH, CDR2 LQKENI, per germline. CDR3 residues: CASSLTGVREVSGANVLTF. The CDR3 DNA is TGTGCCAGCTCACTGACAGGGGTGCGTGAAGTCTCTGGGGCCAACGTCCTGACTTTC.

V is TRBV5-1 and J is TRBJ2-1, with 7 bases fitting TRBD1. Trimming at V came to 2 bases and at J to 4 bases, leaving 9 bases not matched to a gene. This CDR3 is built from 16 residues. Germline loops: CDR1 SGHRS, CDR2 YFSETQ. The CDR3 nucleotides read TGCGCCAGCAGCTTCTCGGGACAGAGAACTTACAATGAGCAGTTCTTC. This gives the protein CASSFSGQRTYNEQFF.

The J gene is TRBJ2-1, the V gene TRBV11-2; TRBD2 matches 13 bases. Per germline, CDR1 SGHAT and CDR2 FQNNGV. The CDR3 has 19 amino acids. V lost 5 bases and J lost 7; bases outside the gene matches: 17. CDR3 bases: TGTGCCAGCAGCCCCAGGGGACTAGCGGGGCCCATCTTTTTGAATGAGCAGTTCTTC. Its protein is CASSPRGLAGPIFLNEQFF.

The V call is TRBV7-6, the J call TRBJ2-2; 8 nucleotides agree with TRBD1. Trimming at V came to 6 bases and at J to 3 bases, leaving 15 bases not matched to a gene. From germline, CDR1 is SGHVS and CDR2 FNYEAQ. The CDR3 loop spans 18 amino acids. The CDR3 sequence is CASRPTGVFGTYTGELFF. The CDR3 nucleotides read TGTGCCAGCAGACCGACAGGGGTCTTTGGGACATACACCGGGGAGCTGTTTTTT.

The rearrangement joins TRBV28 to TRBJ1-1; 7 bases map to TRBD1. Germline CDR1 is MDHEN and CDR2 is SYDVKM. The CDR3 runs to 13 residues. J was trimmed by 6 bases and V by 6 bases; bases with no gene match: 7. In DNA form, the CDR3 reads TGTGCCAGCAGCCTGGGACAGCTAGCTGAAGCTTTCTTT. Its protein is CASSLGQLAEAFF.